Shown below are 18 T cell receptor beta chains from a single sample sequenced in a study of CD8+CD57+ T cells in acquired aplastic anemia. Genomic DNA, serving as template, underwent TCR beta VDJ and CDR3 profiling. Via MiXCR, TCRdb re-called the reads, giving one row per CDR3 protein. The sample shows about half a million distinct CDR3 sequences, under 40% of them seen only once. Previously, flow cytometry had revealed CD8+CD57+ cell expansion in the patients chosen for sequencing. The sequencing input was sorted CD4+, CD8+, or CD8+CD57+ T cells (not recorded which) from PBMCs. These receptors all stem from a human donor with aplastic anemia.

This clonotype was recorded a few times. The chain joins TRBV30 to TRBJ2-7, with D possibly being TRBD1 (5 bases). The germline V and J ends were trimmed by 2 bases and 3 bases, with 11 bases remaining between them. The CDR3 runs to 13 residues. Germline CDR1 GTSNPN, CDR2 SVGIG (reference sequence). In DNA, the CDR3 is TGTGCCTGGAGTAGGGGTTACTACTACGAGCAGTACTTC. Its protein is CAWSRGYYYEQYF. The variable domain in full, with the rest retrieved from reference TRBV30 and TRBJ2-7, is SQTIHQWPATLVQPVGSPLSLECTVEGTSNPNLYWYRQAAGRGLQLLFYSVGIGQISSEVPQNLSASRPQDRQFILSSKKLLLSDSGFYLCAWSRGYYYEQYFGPGTRLTVT.

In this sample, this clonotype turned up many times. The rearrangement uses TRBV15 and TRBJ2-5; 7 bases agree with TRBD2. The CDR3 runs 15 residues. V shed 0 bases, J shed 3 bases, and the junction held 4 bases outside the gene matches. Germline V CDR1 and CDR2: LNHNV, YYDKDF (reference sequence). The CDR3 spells CATSRDLAAKETQYF. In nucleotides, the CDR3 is TGTGCCACCAGCAGAGATCTAGCGGCAAAAGAGACCCAGTACTTC.

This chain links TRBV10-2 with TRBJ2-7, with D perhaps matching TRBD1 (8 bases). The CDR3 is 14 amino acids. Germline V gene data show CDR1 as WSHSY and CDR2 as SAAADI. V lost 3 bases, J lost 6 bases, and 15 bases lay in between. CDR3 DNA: TGCGCCAGCAGTGAACCGGGGGGACAGGCCGAGCAGTACTTC. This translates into CASSEPGGQAEQYF.

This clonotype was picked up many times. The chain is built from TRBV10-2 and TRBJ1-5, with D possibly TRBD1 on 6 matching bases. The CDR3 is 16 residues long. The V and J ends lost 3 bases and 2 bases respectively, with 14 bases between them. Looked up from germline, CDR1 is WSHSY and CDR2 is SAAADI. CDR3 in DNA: TGCGCCAGCAGTGATACTCAGGGGATGGGCAATCAGCCCCAGCATTTT. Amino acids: CASSDTQGMGNQPQHF.

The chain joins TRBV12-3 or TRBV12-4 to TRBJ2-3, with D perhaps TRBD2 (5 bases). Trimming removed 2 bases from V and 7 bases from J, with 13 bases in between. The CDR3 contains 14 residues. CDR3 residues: CASSLLATSNTQYF. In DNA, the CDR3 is TGTGCCAGCAGTTTATTAGCGACCAGTAATACGCAGTATTTT.

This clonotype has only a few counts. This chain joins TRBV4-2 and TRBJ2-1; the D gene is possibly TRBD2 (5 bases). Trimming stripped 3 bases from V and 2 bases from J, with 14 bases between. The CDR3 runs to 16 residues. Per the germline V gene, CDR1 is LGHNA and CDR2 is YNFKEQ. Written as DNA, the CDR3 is TGTGCCAGCAGCCACACCATACTAGGCACCTACAATGAGCAGTTCTTC. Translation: CASSHTILGTYNEQFF.

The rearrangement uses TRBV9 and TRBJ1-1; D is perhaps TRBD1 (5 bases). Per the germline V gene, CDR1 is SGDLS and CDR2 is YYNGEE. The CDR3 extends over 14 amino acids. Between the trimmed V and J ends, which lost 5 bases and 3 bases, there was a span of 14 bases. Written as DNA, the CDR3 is TGTGCCAGCAGTCCAGGGTTCACCGACACTGAAGCTTTCTTT. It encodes CASSPGFTDTEAFF.

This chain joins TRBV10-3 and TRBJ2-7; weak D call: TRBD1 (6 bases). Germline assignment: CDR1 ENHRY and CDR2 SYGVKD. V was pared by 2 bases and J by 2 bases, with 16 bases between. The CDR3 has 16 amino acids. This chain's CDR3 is CAISETRQAAPYEQYF. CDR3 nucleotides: TGTGCCATCAGTGAGACTAGACAGGCGGCGCCCTACGAGCAGTACTTC.

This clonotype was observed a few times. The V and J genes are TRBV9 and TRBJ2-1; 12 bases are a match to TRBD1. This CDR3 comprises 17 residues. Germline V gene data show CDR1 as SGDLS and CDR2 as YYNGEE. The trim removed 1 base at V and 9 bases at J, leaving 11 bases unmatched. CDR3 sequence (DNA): TGTGCCAGCAGCGTAACAGGGGGACAGGGGGCTGCTGTTGAGCAGTTCTTC. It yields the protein CASSVTGGQGAAVEQFF.

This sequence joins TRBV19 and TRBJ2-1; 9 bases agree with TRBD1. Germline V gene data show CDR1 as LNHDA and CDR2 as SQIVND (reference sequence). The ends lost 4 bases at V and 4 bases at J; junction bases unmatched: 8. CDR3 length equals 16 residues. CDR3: CASSSIRGQGYNEQFF. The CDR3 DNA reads TGTGCCAGTAGTAGTATTAGGGGACAGGGATACAATGAGCAGTTCTTC.

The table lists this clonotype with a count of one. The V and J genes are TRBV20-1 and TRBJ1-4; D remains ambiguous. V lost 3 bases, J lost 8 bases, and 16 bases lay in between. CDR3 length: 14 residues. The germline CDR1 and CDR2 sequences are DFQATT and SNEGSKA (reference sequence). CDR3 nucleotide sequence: TGCAGTGCTAGTCCGGGTGCTTTTGGGGAAAAACTGTTTTTT. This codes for CSASPGAFGEKLFF.

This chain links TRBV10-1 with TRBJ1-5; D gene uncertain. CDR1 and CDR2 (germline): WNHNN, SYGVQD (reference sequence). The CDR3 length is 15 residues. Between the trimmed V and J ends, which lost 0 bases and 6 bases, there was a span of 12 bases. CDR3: CASSESDPAGQPQHF. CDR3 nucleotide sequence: TGCGCCAGCAGTGAGTCGGATCCGGCGGGTCAGCCCCAGCATTTT.

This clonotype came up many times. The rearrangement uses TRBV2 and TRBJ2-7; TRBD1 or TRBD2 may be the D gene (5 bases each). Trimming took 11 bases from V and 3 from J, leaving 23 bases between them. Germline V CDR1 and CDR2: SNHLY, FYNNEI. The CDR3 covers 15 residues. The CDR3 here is CAGKTQGTGNYEQYF. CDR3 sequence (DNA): TGTGCCGGCAAAACCCAAGGGACGGGAAACTACGAGCAGTACTTC.

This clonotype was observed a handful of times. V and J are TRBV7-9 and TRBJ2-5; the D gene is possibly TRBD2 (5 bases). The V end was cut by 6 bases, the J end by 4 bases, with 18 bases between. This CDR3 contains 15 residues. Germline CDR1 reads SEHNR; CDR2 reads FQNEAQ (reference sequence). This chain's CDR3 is CASSTARGTGETQYF. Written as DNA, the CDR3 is TGTGCCAGCAGTACCGCCCGGGGAACGGGAGAGACCCAGTACTTC.

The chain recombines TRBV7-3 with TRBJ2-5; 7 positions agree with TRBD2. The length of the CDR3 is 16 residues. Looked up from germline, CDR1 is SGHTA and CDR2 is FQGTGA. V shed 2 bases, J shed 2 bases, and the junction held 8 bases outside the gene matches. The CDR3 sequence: CASSLLPTSVQETQYF. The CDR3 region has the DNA TGTGCCAGCAGCTTACTTCCTACTAGCGTACAAGAGACCCAGTACTTC. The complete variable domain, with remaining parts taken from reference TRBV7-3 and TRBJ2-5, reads GAGVSQTPSNKVTEKGKYVELRCDPISGHTALYWYRQSLGQGPEFLIYFQGTGAADDSGLPNDRFFAVRPEGSVSTLKIQRTERGDSAVYLCASSLLPTSVQETQYFGPGTRLLVL.

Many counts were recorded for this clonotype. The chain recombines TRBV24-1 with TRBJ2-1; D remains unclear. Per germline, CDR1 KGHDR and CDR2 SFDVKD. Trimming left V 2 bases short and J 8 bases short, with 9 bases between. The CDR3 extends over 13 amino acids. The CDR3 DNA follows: TGTGCCACCAGTGATTCCGACGGGCATGAGCAGTTCTTC. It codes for CATSDSDGHEQFF.

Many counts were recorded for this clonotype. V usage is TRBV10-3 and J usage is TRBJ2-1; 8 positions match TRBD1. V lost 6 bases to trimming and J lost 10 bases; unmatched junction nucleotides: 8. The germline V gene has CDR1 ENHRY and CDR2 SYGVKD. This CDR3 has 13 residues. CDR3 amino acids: CAISNGQGSEQFF. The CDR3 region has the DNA TGTGCCATCAGCAATGGACAGGGCAGCGAGCAGTTCTTC.

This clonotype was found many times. For the CDR3, the DNA is TGTGCCACCAGCCGACCCGGCGCTAGCAATCAGCCCCAGCATTTT. Protein sequence: CATSRPGASNQPQHF. J is TRBJ1-5 and V is TRBV24-1, with D unresolved. This CDR3 has 15 residues. Trimming removed 7 bases at V and 0 bases at J, with 12 bases between. Germline lookup yields CDR1 KGHDR and CDR2 SFDVKD.